The text below deals with one T cell receptor beta chain. Donors included only healthy HIV-negative adults lacking recent acute infections or vaccinations. The donors, all of them Caucasian adults, lived in Nashville, Tennessee. This record comes from a study of shared clonotypes between healthy human individuals. V was pared by 0 bases and J by 8 bases, with 16 bases between. This CDR3 has 16 amino acids. Germline values: CDR1 ENHRY, CDR2 SYGVKD. Some clones are missing from TCRdb's copy, which holds only in-frame ones; the method was immunoSEQ multiplex PCR. Among about half a million clones listed, 79% were seen once.

The sequence was collected from a woman in her thirties or forties in good health. Some clones in this sample may be carry-over from other donors' samples. Sequencing input: PBMCs. The V and J genes are TRBV10-3 and TRBJ2-2; perhaps TRBD2 as D (5 bases). Here the CDR3 reads CAISESNGQRHGELFF. The CDR3 nucleotides are TGTGCCATCAGTGAGTCGAACGGGCAGCGGCATGGGGAGCTGTTTTTT.